The clone carrying this T cell receptor (beta chain) was picked up a small number of times. Its cognate antigen is unknown. V gave up 4 bases and J gave up 10 bases; unmatched junction bases: 14. Germline V gene data show CDR1 as LGHNA and CDR2 as YSLEER. There are 17 residues in the CDR3. Oncomine TCR Beta short-read sequencing was applied to DNA from cultured CD4+ T cells. Using the QIAamp micro DNA kit, genomic DNA was extracted from the CD4+ T cells that had been cultured. In TCRdb, the PCR reads were re-called with MiXCR into one record per CDR3 protein. The sample contains around 10,000 distinct CDR3 sequences, 30% to 50% of which appear only once. The data belong to a study of vaccination and CD4 T cells after COVID-19. Study-level results: Spike mono-reactivity marked 304 of 307 vaccine-specific clones in convalescent patients.

Stated treatment: roughly 11-day PBMC culture with coronavirus spike peptide pools or control peptides (ViraFEST assay). Pre-COVID-19 pandemic sampling (2011-2018) yielded the unexposed donor's CD4+ T cells. Under the ViraFEST approach, antigen-specific T cells were expanded with peptide pools and TCRs subsequently sequenced. Cultures used around 2 million PBMCs per well, about 10 IU/ml IL-2 and approximately 9.5 ug/ml peptides. The TCR comes from a human donor in good health. The chain has TRBV4-3 and TRBJ1-6, with 9 bases aligning to TRBD1. Sequencing used CD4+ T cells from blood, cultured in vitro. CDR3 amino acids: CASSLFPPGQGNSPLHF. The CDR3 coding sequence is TGCGCCAGCAGCCTTTTCCCCCCGGGACAGGGAAACTCACCCCTCCACTTT.